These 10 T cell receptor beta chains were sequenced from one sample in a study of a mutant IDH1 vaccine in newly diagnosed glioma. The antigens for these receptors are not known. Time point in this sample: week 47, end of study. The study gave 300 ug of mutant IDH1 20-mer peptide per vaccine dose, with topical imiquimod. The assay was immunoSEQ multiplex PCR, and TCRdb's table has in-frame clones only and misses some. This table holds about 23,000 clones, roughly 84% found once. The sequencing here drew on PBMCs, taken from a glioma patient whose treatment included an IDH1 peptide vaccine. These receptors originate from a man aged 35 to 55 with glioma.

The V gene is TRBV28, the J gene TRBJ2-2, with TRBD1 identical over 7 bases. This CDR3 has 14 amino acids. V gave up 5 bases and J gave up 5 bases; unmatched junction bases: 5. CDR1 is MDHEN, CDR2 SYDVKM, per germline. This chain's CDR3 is CASSTPTGTGELFF. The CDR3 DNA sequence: TGTGCCAGCAGTACCCCGACAGGGACCGGGGAGCTGTTTTTT.

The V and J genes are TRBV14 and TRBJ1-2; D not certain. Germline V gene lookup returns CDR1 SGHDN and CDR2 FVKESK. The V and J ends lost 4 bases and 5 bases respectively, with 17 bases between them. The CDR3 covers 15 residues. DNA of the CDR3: TGTGCCAGCAGCCTCAGGACGGGGAGTAGGTATGGCTACACCTTC. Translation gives CASSLRTGSRYGYTF.

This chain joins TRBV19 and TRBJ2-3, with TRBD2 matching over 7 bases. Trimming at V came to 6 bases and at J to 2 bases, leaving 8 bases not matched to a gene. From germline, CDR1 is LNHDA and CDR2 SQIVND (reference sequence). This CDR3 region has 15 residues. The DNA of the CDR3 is TGTGCCAGTAGCGGGAGGCTTCCGATCACAGATACGCAGTATTTT. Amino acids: CASSGRLPITDTQYF.

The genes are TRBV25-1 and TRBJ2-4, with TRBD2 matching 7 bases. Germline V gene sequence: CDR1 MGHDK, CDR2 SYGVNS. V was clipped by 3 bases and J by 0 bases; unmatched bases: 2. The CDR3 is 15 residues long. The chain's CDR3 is CASSEGGGAKNIQYF. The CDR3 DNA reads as TGTGCCAGCAGTGAGGGGGGGGGAGCCAAAAACATTCAGTACTTC.

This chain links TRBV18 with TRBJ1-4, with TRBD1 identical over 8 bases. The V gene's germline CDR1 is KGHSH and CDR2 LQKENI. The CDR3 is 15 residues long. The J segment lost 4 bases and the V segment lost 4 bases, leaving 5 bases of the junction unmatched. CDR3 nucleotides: TGTGCCAGCTCACTAATGGGACAGGATAATGAAAAACTGTTTTTT. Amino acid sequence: CASSLMGQDNEKLFF.

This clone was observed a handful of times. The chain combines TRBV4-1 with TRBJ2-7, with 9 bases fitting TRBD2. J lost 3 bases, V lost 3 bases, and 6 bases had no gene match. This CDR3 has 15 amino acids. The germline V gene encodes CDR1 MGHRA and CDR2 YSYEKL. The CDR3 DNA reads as TGCGCCAGCAGCCAGGGGACTAGCACCATCTACGAGCAGTACTTC. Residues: CASSQGTSTIYEQYF.

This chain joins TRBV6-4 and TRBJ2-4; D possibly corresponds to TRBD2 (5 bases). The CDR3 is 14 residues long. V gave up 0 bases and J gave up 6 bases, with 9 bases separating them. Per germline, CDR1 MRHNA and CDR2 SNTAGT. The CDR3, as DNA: TGTGCCAGCAGTGACTCTCTAGCCTCAAACATTCAGTACTTC. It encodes CASSDSLASNIQYF.

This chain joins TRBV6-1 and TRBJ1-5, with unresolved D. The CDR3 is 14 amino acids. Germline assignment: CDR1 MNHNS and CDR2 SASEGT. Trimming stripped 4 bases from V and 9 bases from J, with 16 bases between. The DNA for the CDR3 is TGTGCCAGCAGTGCGGTGACACGCATAGGGCCCCAGCATTTT. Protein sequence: CASSAVTRIGPQHF.

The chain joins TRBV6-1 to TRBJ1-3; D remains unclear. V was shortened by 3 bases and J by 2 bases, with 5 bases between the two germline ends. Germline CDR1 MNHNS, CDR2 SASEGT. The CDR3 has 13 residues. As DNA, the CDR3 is TGTGCCAGCAGTGACCCTACTGGAAACACCATATATTTT. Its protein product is CASSDPTGNTIYF.

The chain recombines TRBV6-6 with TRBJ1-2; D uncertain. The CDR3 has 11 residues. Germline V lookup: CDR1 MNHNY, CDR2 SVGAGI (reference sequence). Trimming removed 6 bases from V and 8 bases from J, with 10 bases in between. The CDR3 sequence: CASRSTRGYTF. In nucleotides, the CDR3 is TGTGCCAGCAGGTCCACGCGGGGCTACACCTTC.